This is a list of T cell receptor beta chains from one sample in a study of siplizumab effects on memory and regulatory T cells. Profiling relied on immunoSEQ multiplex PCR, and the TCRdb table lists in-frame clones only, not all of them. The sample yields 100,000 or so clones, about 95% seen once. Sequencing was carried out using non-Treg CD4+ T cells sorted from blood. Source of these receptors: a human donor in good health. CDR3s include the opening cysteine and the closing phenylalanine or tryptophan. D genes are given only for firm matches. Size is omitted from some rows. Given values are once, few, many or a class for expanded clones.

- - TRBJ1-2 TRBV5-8 TGTGCCAGCAGCATCAGTCAGGGGTCTAACTATGGCTACACCTTC CASSISQGSNYGYTF
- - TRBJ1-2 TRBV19 TGTGCCAGTAGTATACGAGATGGCTACACCTTC CASSIRDGYTF
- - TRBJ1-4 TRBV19 TGTGCCAGTAGTATTTTTGGGAGGGGTGCAACTAATGAAAAACTGTTTTTT CASSIFGRGATNEKLFF
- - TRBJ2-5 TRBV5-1 TGCGCCAGCAGCTTGGCCCCAGGGCACAACCAAGAGACCCAGTACTTC CASSLAPGHNQETQYF
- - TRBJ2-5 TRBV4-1 TGCGCCAGCAGCCAATATTTGGACCCCAGAGCCGAGACCCAGTACTTC CASSQYLDPRAETQYF
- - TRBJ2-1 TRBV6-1 TGTGCCAGCAGCAGGGGTTATGAGCAGTTCTTC CASSRGYEQFF
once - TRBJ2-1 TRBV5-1 TGCGCCAGCAGCCAGACTCCCTCTAGCTCCTACAATGAGCAGTTCTTC CASSQTPSSSYNEQFF
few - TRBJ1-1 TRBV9 TGTGCCAGCAGCCTCATGGCCGGCACTGAAGCTTTCTTT CASSLMAGTEAFF
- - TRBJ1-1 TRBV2 TGTGCCAGCAGTCGCGACCTTAACACTGAAGCTTTCTTT CASSRDLNTEAFF
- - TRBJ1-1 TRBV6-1 TGTGCCAGCATTGAATCTGGTAGCCAGGGAAAAGCTTTCTTT CASIESGSQGKAFF
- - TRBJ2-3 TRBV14 TGTGCCAGCAGCCTTTCCCTTAGTTGGAGGACAGATACGCAGTATTTT CASSLSLSWRTDTQYF
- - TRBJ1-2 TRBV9 TGTGCCAGCAGCGTAGAGATGGGGTCAGGCGGCTACACCTTC CASSVEMGSGGYTF
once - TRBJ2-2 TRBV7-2 TGTGCCAGCAGCTTAAAAGTATCGAGCACCGGGGAGCTGTTTTTT CASSLKVSSTGELFF
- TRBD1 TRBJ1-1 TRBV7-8 TGTGCCAGCAGCTTAGGGACAGGGGGCCCCACTGAAGCTTTCTTT CASSLGTGGPTEAFF
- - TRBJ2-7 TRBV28 TGTGCCAGCAGTTTTCGGAGAACCTCCTACGAGCAGTACTTC CASSFRRTSYEQYF
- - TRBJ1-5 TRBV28 TGTGCCAGCAGTTCCCCCGGGGCGGGGTCGCAGCCCCAGCATTTT CASSSPGAGSQPQHF
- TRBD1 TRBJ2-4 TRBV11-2 TGTGCCAGCAGCTTCTCAGGGGGCATCGTCAAAAACATTCAGTACTTC CASSFSGGIVKNIQYF
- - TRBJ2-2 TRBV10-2 TGCGCCAGCAAGACCTCGAGTCGGACCGGGGAGCTGTTTTTT CASKTSSRTGELFF
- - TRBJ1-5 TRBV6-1 TGTGCCAGCAGTGAAGTGACAGATAATCAGCCCCAGCATTTT CASSEVTDNQPQHF
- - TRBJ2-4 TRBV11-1 TGTGCCAGCAGCCTAAAAAACATTCAGTACTTC CASSLKNIQYF
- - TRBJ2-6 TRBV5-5 TGTGCCAGCATGAGGGGTGAGTCTGGGGCCAACGTCCTGACTTTC CASMRGESGANVLTF
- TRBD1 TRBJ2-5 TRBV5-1 TGCGCCAGCAGCGGAGCCCCCGGGACAGCAGAAGAGACCCAGTACTTC CASSGAPGTAEETQYF
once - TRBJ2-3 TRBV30 TGTGCCTGGAGTATTATCACAGATACGCAGTATTTT CAWSIITDTQYF
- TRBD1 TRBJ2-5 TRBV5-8 TGTGCCAGCCATGGGACAGTGAAACTAGAGACCCAGTACTTC CASHGTVKLETQYF
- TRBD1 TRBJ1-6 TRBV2 TGTGCCAGCCCCGGGACAGCTAATTCACCCCTCCACTTT CASPGTANSPLHF
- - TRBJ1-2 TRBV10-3 TGTGCCATCAGTGAGTTTCCGGGGCCTAACTATGGCTACACCTTC CAISEFPGPNYGYTF
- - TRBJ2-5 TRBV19 TGTGCCAGTAGTCGACAAGCCGGGGCGGAGACCCAGTACTTC CASSRQAGAETQYF
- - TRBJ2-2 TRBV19 TGTGCCAGTAAGGAGAGGGTTGGCACCGGGGAGCTGTTTTTT CASKERVGTGELFF
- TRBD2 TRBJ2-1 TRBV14 TGTGCCAGCAGCCACACTAGCGGCCCTCTATATGAGCAGTTCTTC CASSHTSGPLYEQFF
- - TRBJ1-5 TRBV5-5 TGTGCCAGCAGCACGACAGGTGATAGCAATCAGCCCCAGCATTTT CASSTTGDSNQPQHF
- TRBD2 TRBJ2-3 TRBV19 TGTGCCAGTAGTATTCCCTCTAGCGGGAGAGGGACAGATACGCAGTATTTT CASSIPSSGRGTDTQYF
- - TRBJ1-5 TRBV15 TGTGCCACCAGCAGAAACCCAGGGGTAGGGAATCAGCCCCAGCATTTT CATSRNPGVGNQPQHF
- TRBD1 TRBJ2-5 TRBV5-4 TGTGCCAGCAGCTCGAAACAGGGGGGAGAGACCCAGTACTTC CASSSKQGGETQYF
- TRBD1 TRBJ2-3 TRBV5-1 TGCGCCAGCAGCTTGGCCGGGGACAGAGCGCAGTATTTT CASSLAGDRAQYF
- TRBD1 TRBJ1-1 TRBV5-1 TGCGCCAGCAGCTTGACGACAGGGCTCACTGAAGCTTTCTTT CASSLTTGLTEAFF
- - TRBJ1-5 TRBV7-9 TGTGCCAGCAGCTTAGGGGCACACCAGCCCCAGCATTTT CASSLGAHQPQHF
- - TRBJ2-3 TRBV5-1 TGCGCCAGCAGCTTGAGGGAGAAATACACAGATACGCAGTATTTT CASSLREKYTDTQYF
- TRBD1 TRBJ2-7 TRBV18 TGTGCCAGCTCACTACAGGGACAGATCGCGGACGAGCAGTACTTC CASSLQGQIADEQYF
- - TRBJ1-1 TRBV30 TGTGCCTGGAGTACCAGCAGAAACACTGAAGCTTTCTTT CAWSTSRNTEAFF
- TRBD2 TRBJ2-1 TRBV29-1 TGCAGCGCCGGGTTAGCGGGAGGGACCTACAATGAGCAGTTCTTC CSAGLAGGTYNEQFF
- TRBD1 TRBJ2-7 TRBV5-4 TGTGCCAGCAGCTGGGGACAGGGCCGCTCCTACGAGCAGTACTTC CASSWGQGRSYEQYF
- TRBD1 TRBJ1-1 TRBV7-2 TGTGCCAGCAGCTTAGCGACGACAGGGCTAGCTTTCTTT CASSLATTGLAFF
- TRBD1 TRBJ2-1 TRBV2 TGTGCCAGCCACACAGGGGTGACCTACAATGAGCAGTTCTTC CASHTGVTYNEQFF
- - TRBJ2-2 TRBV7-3 TGTGCCAGCAGCTCGATAAACACCGGGGAGCTGTTTTTT CASSSINTGELFF
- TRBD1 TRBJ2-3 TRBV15 TGTGCCACCAGCAGACGGACAGGGGGTTTAGATACGCAGTATTTT CATSRRTGGLDTQYF
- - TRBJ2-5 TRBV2 TGTGCCAGCAGTGCTAAAGAGACCCAGTACTTC CASSAKETQYF
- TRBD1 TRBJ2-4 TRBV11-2 TGTGCCAGCAGCGCCCCGGGACAGAGGAACATTCAGTACTTC CASSAPGQRNIQYF
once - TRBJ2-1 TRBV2 TGTGCCAGCAGTGACTGGAGCTCCTACAATGAGCAGTTCTTC CASSDWSSYNEQFF
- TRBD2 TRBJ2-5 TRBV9 TGTGCCAGCAGCCCCAGACTAGCGGGGAGAGAGACCCAGTACTTC CASSPRLAGRETQYF
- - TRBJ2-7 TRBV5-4 TGTGCCAGCAGCTACTACGAGCAGTACTTC CASSYYEQYF
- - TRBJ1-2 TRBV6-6 TGTGCCAGCAGTTACGTCCGTGGACCCAACTATGGCTACACCTTC CASSYVRGPNYGYTF
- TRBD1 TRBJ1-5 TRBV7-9 TGTGCCAGCAGCGAAGGACAGGGTATGGGTCAGCCCCAGCATTTT CASSEGQGMGQPQHF
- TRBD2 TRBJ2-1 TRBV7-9 TGTGCCAGCAGACCGAGTAGCGGGGGATACAATGAGCAGTTCTTC CASRPSSGGYNEQFF
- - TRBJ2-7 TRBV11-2 TGTGCCAGCAGCAGCCAAAGCTACGAGCAGTACTTC CASSSQSYEQYF
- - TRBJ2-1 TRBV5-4 TGTGCCAGCAGTCCCGGGAGCACTCCCTCCTACAATGAGCAGTTCTTC CASSPGSTPSYNEQFF
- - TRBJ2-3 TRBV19 TGTGCCAGTAGTATAAGGGGGGGTAGCACAGATACGCAGTATTTT CASSIRGGSTDTQYF
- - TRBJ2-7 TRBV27 TGTGCCAGCAGTTCCAGACTAGTTCGGTCCTACGAGCAGTACTTC CASSSRLVRSYEQYF
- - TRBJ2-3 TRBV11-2 TGTGCCAGCAGCCATCCGAAGCGGCGCACAGATACGCAGTATTTT CASSHPKRRTDTQYF
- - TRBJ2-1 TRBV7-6 TGTGCCAGCAGCTTAGTCTACGGCAAGTACAATGAGCAGTTCTTC CASSLVYGKYNEQFF